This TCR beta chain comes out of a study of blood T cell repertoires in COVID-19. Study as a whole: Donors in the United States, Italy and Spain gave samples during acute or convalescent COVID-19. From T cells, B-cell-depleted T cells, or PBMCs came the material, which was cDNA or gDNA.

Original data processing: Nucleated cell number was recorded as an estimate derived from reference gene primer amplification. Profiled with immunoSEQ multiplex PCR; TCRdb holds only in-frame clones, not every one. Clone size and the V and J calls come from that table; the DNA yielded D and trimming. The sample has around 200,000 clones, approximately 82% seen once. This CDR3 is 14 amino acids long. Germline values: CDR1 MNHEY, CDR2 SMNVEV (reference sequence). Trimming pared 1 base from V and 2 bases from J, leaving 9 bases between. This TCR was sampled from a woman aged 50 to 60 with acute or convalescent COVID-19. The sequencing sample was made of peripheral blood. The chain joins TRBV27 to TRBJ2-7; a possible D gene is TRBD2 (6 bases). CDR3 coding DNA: TGTGCCAGCAGTTTATACGGAGGGCCCTACGAGCAGTACTTC. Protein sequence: CASSLYGGPYEQYF.